This TCR beta chain was identified during a study of immune cell composition in non-small cell lung cancer. Sequenced by immunoSEQ multiplex PCR; TCRdb stores in-frame clones only, minus some. The sample has fewer than 15,000 clones, under 75% seen once; the top ten hold 6.5% to 8.5%. Trimming removed 5 bases from V and 6 bases from J; junction bases left unmatched: 8. This CDR3 has 15 amino acids. Looked up from germline, CDR1 is LNHDA and CDR2 is SQIVND (reference sequence). Comments on this clone: The antigen is unknown.

Study findings and constraints: Squamous lung tumours showed higher top 10 clone scores and clonality than adenocarcinomas. In adenocarcinoma, maximal tumour-associated clone frequency tracked TIL tumour reactivity. Tumour-associated clones >0.5% occurred in roughly 30% of adenocarcinomas, under 85% of squamous.

This TCR derives from a human donor with non-small cell lung cancer. The V gene is TRBV19, the J gene TRBJ1-5, with TRBD1 matching 9 bases. The material sequenced was lung tumor tissue. Written as DNA, the CDR3 is TGTGCCAGTAGTCTTGGACAGGGGTTTAGTCAGCCCCAGCATTTT. Protein: CASSLGQGFSQPQHF.